The 12 T cell receptor beta chains in this list originate from one sample, sequenced in a study of regulatory T cells in long-lasting Graves disease. With iRepertoire HTBI primers and Arm-PCR of CDR3 regions, TCR beta libraries were built. In TCRdb, the multiplex PCR reads were re-called with MiXCR into one record per CDR3 protein. The sample lists 530,000 or so distinct CDR3 sequences; about 16% were seen once. Time point specified: newly diagnosed GD, antithyroid drugs for less than 3 months. The TCR library was made from RNA that had been extracted from PBMCs in TRIzol. These data were also reused for a study on T cells in Graves' hyperthyroidism and ophthalmopathy.

The sample consisted of peripheral blood mononuclear cells (PBMCs), taken at new diagnosis, from a patient treated with antithyroid drugs. The receptors here all came from a man aged 18 to 29 with Graves disease.

The chain couples TRBV27 to TRBJ2-3, with D possibly TRBD1 on 5 matching bases. CDR1 is MNHEY and CDR2 is SMNVEV in the germline V gene (reference sequence). V dropped 1 base and J dropped 7 bases, with 21 bases sitting between them. The CDR3 is 17 amino acids. CDR3 region: CASSLFERQGAKNTQYF. The CDR3, as DNA: TGTGCCAGCAGTTTATTCGAACGTCAGGGCGCCAAAAATACGCAGTATTTT.

This clonotype was seen repeatedly, ten times or more. This sequence joins TRBV2 and TRBJ2-1; D possibly corresponds to TRBD2 (6 bases). V was clipped by 3 bases and J by 5 bases, with 11 bases between them. Germline assignment: CDR1 SNHLY and CDR2 FYNNEI. CDR3 length: 14 residues. CDR3 sequence: CASSERLENNEQFF. Here the CDR3 DNA reads TGTGCCAGCAGTGAGAGACTAGAGAACAATGAGCAGTTCTTC.

About this clonotype itself: This may come from a read error, since a much larger clone is one base off. Here the CDR3 reads CASSSVSSLGEQFF. The CDR3 coding sequence is TGTGCCAGCAGCTCGGTCAGTAGTTTAGGTGAGCAGTTCTTC. The gene calls are TRBV7-9 and TRBJ2-1; D remains unclear. V dropped 4 bases and J dropped 9 bases, with 16 bases sitting between them. The CDR3 consists of 14 residues. Germline CDR1 reads SEHNR; CDR2 reads FQNEAQ (reference sequence).

This clonotype was counted ten times or more. This chain joins TRBV6-1 and TRBJ2-1, with 9 bases aligning to TRBD2. The J segment lost 5 bases and the V segment lost 7 bases, leaving 6 bases of the junction unmatched. The germline V gene encodes CDR1 MNHNS and CDR2 SASEGT. The CDR3 runs to 14 residues. The CDR3 nucleotides read TGTGCCAGCAAACCGGGACTAGCAAACAATGAGCAGTTCTTC. Protein: CASKPGLANNEQFF.

This clonotype was detected many times. The V gene is TRBV30, the J gene TRBJ1-2; possible D gene TRBD1, 5 bases. This CDR3 comprises 14 residues. Germline-derived CDR1 and CDR2 are GTSNPN and SVGIG (reference sequence). V was pared by 0 bases and J by 4 bases, with 12 bases between. The CDR3 is CAWSVGQGSYGYTF. The CDR3 DNA reads as TGTGCCTGGAGTGTCGGCCAGGGCAGCTATGGCTACACCTTC.

The genes are TRBV10-3 and TRBJ1-5, with D possibly TRBD1 on 6 matching bases. This CDR3 has 13 amino acids. V dropped 4 bases and J dropped 7 bases, with 11 bases sitting between them. Germline values: CDR1 ENHRY, CDR2 SYGVKD. As DNA, the CDR3 is TGTGCCATCAGTGCAGGGGACTGGCAGCCCCAGCATTTT. It translates to CAISAGDWQPQHF.

This chain uses TRBV30 with TRBJ1-2; 7 bases map to TRBD1. The germline V gene encodes CDR1 GTSNPN and CDR2 SVGIG (reference sequence). The CDR3 has 12 residues. Trimming at V came to 2 bases and at J to 9 bases, leaving 6 bases not matched to a gene. The CDR3 DNA sequence: TGTGCCTGGAGTCCGAGACAGGGTAGCTACACCTTC. Translated, it gives CAWSPRQGSYTF.

This clonotype has a handful of counts. This chain joins TRBV20-1 and TRBJ1-2; D gene unclear. The CDR3 spans 12 residues. Germline lookup yields CDR1 DFQATT and CDR2 SNEGSKA (reference sequence). Trimming removed 0 bases from V and 0 bases from J, with 2 bases in between. CDR3 protein: CSARDTNYGYTF. CDR3 coding DNA: TGCAGTGCTAGAGACACTAACTATGGCTACACCTTC.

This clonotype was counted between two and nine times. The chain couples TRBV27 to TRBJ1-1; TRBD1 aligns across 9 bases. This CDR3 spans 13 amino acids. With 5 bases clipped from V and 11 bases from J, the junction kept 9 bases outside the gene matches. Looked up from germline, CDR1 is MNHEY and CDR2 is SMNVEV (reference sequence). The CDR3 here is CASSPTGGRWAFF. DNA for the CDR3: TGTGCCAGCAGTCCAACAGGGGGCAGGTGGGCTTTCTTT.

This clonotype was picked up many times. The chain employs TRBV15 and TRBJ1-2; D not certain. The length of the CDR3 is 12 residues. V was trimmed by 3 bases and J by 5 bases, leaving 7 bases between them. Germline V CDR1 and CDR2: LNHNV, YYDKDF (reference sequence). CDR3 region: CATSRFGYGYTF. The CDR3 DNA reads as TGTGCCACCAGCAGGTTTGGATATGGCTACACCTTC. The complete variable domain, with remaining parts taken from reference TRBV15 and TRBJ1-2, reads DAMVIQNPRYQVTQFGKPVTLSCSQTLNHNVMYWYQQKSSQAPKLLFHYYDKDFNNEADTPDNFQSRRPNTSFCFLDIRSPGLGDTAMYLCATSRFGYGYTFGSGTRLTVV.

The chain joins TRBV7-3 to TRBJ2-7, with D perhaps TRBD1 or TRBD2 (5 bases each). CDR3 length equals 16 residues. The germline V and J ends were trimmed by 1 base and 4 bases, with 17 bases remaining between them. In germline, CDR1 is SGHTA, CDR2 FQGTGA. The CDR3 loop is CASSLNFSGQGYEQYF. The CDR3 bases are TGTGCCAGCAGCTTAAACTTTTCGGGGCAAGGATACGAGCAGTACTTC.

In the case of this clonotype: This may arise from a read error, as a much more abundant clone is one base away. The genes are TRBV2 and TRBJ2-1, with D unclear. The CDR3 has 13 residues. The germline V and J ends were trimmed by 4 bases and 2 bases, with 6 bases remaining between them. The V gene's germline CDR1 is SNHLY and CDR2 FYNNEI. DNA of the CDR3: TGTGCCAGCAGTGTGAGCCCCTACAATGAGCAGTTCTTC. Its protein is CASSVSPYNEQFF. The full variable domain, completed using reference TRBV2 and TRBJ2-1, is EPEVTQTPSHQVTQMGQEVILRCVPISNHLYFYWYRQILGQKVEFLVSFYNNEISEKSEIFDDQFSVERPDGSNFTLKIRSTKLEDSAMYFCASSVSPYNEQFFGPGTRLTVL.